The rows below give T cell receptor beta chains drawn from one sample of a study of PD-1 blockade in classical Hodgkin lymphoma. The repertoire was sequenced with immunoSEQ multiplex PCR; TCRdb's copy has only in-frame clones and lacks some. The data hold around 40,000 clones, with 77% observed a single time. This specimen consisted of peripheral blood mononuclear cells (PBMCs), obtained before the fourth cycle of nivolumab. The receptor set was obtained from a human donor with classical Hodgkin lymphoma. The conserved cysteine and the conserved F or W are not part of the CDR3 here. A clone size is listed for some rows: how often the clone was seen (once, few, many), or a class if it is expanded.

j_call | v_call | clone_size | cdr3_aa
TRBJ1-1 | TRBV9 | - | ASSVDKNTEAF
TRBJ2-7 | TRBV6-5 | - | ASSPNSDSYEQY
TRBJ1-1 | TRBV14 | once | ASSPWAGGTEAF
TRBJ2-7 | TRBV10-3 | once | AIRVGDRGLYEQY
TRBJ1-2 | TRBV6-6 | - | ASSSLGVNYGYT
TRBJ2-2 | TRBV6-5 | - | AAGDGGELF
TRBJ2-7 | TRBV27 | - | ASSSLAGAYEQY
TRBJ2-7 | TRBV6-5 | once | AISERSQYDEQY
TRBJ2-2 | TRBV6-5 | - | ASSSEAGGASQGLF
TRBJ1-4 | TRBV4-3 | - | ASSQDEVSTNEKLF
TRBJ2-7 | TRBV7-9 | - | ASSFGRRLDYEQY
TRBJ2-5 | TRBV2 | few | ASSEWSQDYKETQY
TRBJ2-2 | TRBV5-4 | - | ASTGQGGVTGELF
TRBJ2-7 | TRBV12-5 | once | ASGQSRGKYEQY
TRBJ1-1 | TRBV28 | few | ASSILGWTEAF
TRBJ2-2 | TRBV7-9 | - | ASSLALITSGPYTGELF
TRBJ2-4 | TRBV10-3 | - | AISESNAAVAKNIQY
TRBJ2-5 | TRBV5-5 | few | ASSLTAGRSEAQY
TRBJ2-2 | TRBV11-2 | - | ASSSLPANTGELF
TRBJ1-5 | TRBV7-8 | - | ASSPGQGINQPQH
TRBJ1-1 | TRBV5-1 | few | ASSLQGANTEAF
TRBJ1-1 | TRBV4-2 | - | ASSPDRRPLNTEAF
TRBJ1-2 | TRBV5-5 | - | ASSWAGNGYT
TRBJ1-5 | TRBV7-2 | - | ASSPAGGGQPQH
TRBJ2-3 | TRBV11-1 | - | ASSLGQARGADTQY
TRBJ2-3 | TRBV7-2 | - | ASSLETSGVHTQY
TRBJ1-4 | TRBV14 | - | ASSQVSGQGEKLF
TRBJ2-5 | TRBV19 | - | ASSALPGQFRETQY
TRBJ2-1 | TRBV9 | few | ASGAGGDEQF
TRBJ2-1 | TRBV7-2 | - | ASSLKGSGGPSDNEQF
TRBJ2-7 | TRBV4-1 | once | ASSQSFSGLSYKQY
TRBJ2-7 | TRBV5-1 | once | ASSGDRSRIEQY
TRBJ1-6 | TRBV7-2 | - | ASSQGTGQYSPLH
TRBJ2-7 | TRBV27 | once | ASSLFVSGGYSYEQY
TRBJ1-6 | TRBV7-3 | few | ASSRPNSPLH
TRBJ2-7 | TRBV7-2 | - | ASSLVGTSGGLDEQY
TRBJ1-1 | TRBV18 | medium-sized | ASSPQRLGTEAF
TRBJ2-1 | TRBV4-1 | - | ASSQGLGQGLGEQF
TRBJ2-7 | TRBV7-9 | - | ASSPDRYEQY
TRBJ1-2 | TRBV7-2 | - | ASSPAYGYT
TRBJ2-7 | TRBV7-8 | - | ASSLGTFPGFYEQY
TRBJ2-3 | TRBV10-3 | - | AISFVAADTQY
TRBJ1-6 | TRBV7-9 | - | ASSLGLSGASAPLLH
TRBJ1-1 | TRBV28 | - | ASSGYPNTEAF
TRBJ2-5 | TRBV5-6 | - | ASSFEEQETQY
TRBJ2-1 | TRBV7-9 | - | ASSFEGHGSYNEQF
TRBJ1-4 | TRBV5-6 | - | ASSLGGQGQEKLF
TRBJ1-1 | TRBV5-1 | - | ASSLFISGDTEAF
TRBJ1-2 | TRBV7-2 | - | ASSLEGDYYGYT
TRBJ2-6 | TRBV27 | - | ASSLGLDRASGANVLT
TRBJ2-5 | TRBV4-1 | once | ASSQDMGGLQETQY